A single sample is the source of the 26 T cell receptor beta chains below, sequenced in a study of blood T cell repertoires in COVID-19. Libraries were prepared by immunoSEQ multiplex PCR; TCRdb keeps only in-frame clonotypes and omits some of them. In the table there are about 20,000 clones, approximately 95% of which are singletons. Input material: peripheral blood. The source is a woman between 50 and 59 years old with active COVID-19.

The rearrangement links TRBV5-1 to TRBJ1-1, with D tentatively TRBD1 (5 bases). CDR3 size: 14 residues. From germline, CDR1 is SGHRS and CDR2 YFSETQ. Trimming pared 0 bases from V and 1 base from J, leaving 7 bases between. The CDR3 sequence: CASSLVQGNTEAFF. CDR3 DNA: TGCGCCAGCAGCTTGGTTCAGGGGAACACTGAAGCTTTCTTT.

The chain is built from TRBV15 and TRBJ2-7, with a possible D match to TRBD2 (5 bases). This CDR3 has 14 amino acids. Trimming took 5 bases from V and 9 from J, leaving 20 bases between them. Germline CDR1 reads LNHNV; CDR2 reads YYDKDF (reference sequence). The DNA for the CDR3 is TGTGCCACCAGCCCCGGGAACAGTGTGTCTGGGCAGTACTTC. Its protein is CATSPGNSVSGQYF.

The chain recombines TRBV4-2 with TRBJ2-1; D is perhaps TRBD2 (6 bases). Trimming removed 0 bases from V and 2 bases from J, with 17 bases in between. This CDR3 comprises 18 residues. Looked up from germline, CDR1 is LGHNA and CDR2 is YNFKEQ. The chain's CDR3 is CASSQDSASEIAYNEQFF. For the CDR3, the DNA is TGTGCCAGCAGCCAAGATTCGGCTAGCGAGATCGCCTACAATGAGCAGTTCTTC.

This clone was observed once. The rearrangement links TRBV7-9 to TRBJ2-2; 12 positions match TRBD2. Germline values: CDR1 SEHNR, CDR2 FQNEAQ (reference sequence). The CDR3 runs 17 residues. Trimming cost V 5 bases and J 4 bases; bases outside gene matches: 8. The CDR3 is CASSPTSGSTGTGELFF. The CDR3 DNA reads TGTGCCAGCAGCCCGACTAGCGGGAGTACGGGCACCGGGGAGCTGTTTTTT.

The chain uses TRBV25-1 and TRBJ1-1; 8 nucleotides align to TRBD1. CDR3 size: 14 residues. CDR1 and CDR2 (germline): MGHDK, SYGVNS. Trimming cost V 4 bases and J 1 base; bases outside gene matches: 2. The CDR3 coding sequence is TGTGCCAGCAGTGGGACAGGGCCGAACACTGAAGCTTTCTTT. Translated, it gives CASSGTGPNTEAFF.

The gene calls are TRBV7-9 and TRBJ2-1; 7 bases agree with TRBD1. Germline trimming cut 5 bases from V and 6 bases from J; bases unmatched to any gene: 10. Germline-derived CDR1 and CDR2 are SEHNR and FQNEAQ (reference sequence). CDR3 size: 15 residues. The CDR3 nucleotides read TGTGCCAGCAGCGTAGGGAGACAGGGTTTCAATGAGCAGTTCTTC. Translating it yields CASSVGRQGFNEQFF.

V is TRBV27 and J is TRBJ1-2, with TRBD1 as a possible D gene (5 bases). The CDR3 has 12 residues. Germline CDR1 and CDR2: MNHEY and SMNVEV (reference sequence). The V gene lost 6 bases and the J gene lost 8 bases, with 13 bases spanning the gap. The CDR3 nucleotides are TGTGCCAGCAGGGGCGGGGGACGCGGCTACACCTTC. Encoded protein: CASRGGGRGYTF.

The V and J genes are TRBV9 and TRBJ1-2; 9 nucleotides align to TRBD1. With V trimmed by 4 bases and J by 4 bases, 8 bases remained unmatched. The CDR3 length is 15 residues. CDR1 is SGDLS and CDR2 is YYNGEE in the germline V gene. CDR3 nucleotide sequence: TGTGCCAGCAGCTTAAGTGGGGACAGGGCCTATGGCTACACCTTC. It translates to CASSLSGDRAYGYTF.

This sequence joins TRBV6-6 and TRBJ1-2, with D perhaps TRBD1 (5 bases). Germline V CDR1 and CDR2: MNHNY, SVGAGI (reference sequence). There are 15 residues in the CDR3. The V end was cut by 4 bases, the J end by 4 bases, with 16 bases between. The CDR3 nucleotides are TGTGCCAGCAGTTCAAGACAGCCCTCCTTCTATGGCTACACCTTC. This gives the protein CASSSRQPSFYGYTF.

Here the CDR3 reads CATSRDPGVRNEKLFF. The CDR3 region has the DNA TGTGCCACCAGCAGAGATCCCGGGGTTAGGAATGAAAAACTGTTTTTT. This sequence joins TRBV15 and TRBJ1-4; D remains ambiguous. Trimming left V 0 bases short and J 5 bases short, with 13 bases between. Germline CDR1 LNHNV, CDR2 YYDKDF (reference sequence). The CDR3 runs 16 residues.

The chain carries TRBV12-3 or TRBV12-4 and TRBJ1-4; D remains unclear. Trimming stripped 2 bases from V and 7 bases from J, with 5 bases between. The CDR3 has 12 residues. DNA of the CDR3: TGTGCCAGCAGTTTACCAGGTGAAAAACTGTTTTTT. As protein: CASSLPGEKLFF.

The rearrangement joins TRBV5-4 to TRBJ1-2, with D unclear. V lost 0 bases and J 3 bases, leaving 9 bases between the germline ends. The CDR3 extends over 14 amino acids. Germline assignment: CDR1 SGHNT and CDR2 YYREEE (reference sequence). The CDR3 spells CASSLARQDYGYTF. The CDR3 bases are TGTGCCAGCAGCTTGGCCAGGCAGGACTATGGCTACACCTTC. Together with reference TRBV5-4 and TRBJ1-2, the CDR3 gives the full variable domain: ETGVTQSPTHLIKTRGQQVTLRCSSQSGHNTVSWYQQALGQGPQFIFQYYREEENGRGNFPPRFSGLQFPNYSSELNVNALELDDSALYLCASSLARQDYGYTFGSGTRLTVV.

The CDR3 region has the DNA TGTGCCAGCAGGTTTAGCGGGAGAGGCACCGGGGAGCTGTTTTTT. Protein sequence: CASRFSGRGTGELFF. J is TRBJ2-2 and V is TRBV7-3; 9 bases agree with TRBD2. The germline V gene has CDR1 SGHTA and CDR2 FQGTGA. The CDR3 runs to 15 residues. Trimming removed 6 bases from V and 4 bases from J; junction bases left unmatched: 6. Full variable domain (missing parts from reference TRBV7-3 and TRBJ2-2): GAGVSQTPSNKVTEKGKYVELRCDPISGHTALYWYRQSLGQGPEFLIYFQGTGAADDSGLPNDRFFAVRPEGSVSTLKIQRTERGDSAVYLCASRFSGRGTGELFFGEGSRLTVL.

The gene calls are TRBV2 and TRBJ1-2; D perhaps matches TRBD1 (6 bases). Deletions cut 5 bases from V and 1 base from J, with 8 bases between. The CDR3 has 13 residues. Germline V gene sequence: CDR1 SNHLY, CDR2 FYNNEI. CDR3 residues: CASSPDSNYGYTF. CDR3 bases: TGTGCCAGCAGTCCGGACAGTAACTATGGCTACACCTTC.

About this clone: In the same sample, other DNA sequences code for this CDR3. For the CDR3, the DNA is TGTGCCAGCAGCAGCGGGAGCCTTGAGCAGTTCTTC. This gives the protein CASSSGSLEQFF. V gene TRBV9 combines with J gene TRBJ2-1, with TRBD2 matching over 8 bases. Germline CDR1 SGDLS, CDR2 YYNGEE. The V segment lost 4 bases and the J segment 9 bases; nucleotides outside the gene matches: 3. This CDR3 region has 12 residues.

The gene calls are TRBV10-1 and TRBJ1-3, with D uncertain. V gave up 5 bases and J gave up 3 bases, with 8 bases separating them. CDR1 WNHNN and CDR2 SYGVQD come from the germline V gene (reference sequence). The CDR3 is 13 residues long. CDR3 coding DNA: TGCGCCAGCAGTCCAACAGTTGGAAACACCATATATTTT. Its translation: CASSPTVGNTIYF.

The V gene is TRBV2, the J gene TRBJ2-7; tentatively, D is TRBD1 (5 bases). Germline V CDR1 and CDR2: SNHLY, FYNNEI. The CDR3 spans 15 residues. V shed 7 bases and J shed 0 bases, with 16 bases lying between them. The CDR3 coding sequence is TGTGCCAGCACTTTGGGGCCTCTCAACTCCTACGAGCAGTACTTC. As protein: CASTLGPLNSYEQYF.

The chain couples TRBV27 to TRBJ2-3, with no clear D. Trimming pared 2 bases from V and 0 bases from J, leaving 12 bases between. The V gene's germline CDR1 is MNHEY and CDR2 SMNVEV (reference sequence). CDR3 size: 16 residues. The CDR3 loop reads CASSLRRSPSTDTQYF. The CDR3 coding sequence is TGTGCCAGCAGTTTAAGGCGGAGCCCTAGCACAGATACGCAGTATTTT.

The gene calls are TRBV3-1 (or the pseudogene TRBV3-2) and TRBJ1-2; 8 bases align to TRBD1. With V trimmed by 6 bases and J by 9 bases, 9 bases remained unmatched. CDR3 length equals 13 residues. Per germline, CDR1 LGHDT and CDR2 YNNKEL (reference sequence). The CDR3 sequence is CASSPGQGTSYTF. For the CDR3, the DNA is TGTGCCAGCAGTCCCGGACAGGGTACTAGCTACACCTTC.

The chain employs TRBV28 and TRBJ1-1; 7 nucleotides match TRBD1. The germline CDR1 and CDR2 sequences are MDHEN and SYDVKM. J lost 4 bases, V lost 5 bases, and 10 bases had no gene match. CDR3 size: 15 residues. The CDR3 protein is CASSLHSGQATEAFF. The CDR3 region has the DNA TGTGCCAGCAGTCTTCACTCCGGACAGGCCACTGAAGCTTTCTTT. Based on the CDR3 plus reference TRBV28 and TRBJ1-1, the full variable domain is DVKVTQSSRYLVKRTGEKVFLECVQDMDHENMFWYRQDPGLGLRLIYFSYDVKMKEKGDIPEGYSVSREKKERFSLILESASTNQTSMYLCASSLHSGQATEAFFGQGTRLTVV.

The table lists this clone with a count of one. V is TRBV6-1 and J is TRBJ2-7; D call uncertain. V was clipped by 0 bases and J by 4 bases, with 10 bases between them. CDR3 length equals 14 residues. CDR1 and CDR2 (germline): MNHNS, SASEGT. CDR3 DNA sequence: TGTGCCAGCAGTGAAGCGGGCCTCCAATACGAGCAGTACTTC. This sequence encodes CASSEAGLQYEQYF.

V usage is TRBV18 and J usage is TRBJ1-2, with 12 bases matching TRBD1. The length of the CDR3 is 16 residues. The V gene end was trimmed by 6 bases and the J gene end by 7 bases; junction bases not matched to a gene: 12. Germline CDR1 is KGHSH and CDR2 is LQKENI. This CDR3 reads CASSPSMGQGASGYTF. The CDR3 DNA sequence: TGTGCCAGCTCTCCATCTATGGGACAGGGGGCAAGTGGCTACACCTTC.

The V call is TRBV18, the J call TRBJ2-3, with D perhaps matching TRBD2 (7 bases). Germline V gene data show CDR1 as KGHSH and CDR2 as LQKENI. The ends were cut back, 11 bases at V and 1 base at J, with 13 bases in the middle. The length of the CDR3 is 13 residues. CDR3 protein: CAAGDIGTDTQYF. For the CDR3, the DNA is TGTGCCGCGGGGGACATCGGCACAGATACGCAGTATTTT.

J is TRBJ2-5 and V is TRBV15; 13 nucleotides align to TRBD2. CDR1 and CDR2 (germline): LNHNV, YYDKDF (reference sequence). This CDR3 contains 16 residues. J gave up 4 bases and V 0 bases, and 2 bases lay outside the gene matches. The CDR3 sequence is CATSRDRLAGGETQYF. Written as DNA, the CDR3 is TGTGCCACCAGCAGAGATCGACTAGCGGGAGGAGAGACCCAGTACTTC.

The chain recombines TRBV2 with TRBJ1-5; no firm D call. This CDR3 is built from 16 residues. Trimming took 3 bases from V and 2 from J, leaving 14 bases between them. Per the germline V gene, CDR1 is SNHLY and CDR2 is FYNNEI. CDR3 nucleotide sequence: TGTGCCAGCAGTGACGGCAGCGTTATAGGCAATCAGCCCCAGCATTTT. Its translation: CASSDGSVIGNQPQHF.

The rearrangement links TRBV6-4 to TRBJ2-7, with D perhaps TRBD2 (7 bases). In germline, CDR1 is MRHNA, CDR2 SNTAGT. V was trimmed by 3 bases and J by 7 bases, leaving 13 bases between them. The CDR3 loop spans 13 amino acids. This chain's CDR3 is CASSERRGGEQYF. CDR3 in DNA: TGTGCCAGCAGTGAAAGAAGGGGGGGTGAGCAGTACTTC.